This TCR beta chain was retrieved from a study of cytomegalovirus exposure and HLA in healthy donors (dated by TCRdb to 2016 to 2017). Describing the broader study: In an earlier analysis of about 560 of the donors, around 290 Gb of sequence data and 95 million to 130 million unique TCR beta sequences from 180 million or so T cells were reported. An early release that covered about 600 HLA-typed donors contained approximately 290 gigabases of sequencing data and roughly 84 million unique TCR sequences. Among the approximately 430 genotyped donors, around 79% belonged to the genetic ancestry cluster associated with self-reported Caucasian donors. The study aimed to test whether cataloging public T cell receptors could reveal signatures of past pathogen exposure. The T cell repertoires of 666 subjects were profiled by immunosequencing and related to cytomegalovirus serostatus. Along with the approximately 700-subject first cohort, a separate validation cohort of over a hundred different subjects was used. To predict cytomegalovirus infection status, the study combined high-throughput TCR immunosequencing, statistical association of individual TCRs with disease status, and machine learning. To study patterns of TCR occurrence, a later analysis re-analyzed previously published TCR beta repertoires from around 660 donors and added high-resolution HLA genotyping. In the later analysis, no new phenotypic data were used to find candidate immune exposures; instead, reliance was placed on TCR beta sequences and their occurrence across donors. An earlier analysis of about 600 of the donors used high-throughput TCR beta sequencing to judge whether each TCR beta V gene segment behaved as functional or pseudogenic. Donor age, sex, ethnicity and CMV serostatus were compiled together with the repertoire data. Genome-wide SNP genotypes for about 65% of the roughly 700 donors were used in a later genetic analysis, which treated that subset as a discovery cohort. All discovery cohort repertoires had been generated using a single sequencing platform. HLA typing included class I and class II loci at four-digit resolution. Typing coverage differed by locus: A, B, C, DRB1 and DQB1 were typed in roughly 629-630 donors, DQA1 in around 500, DPA1 in some 600, and DPB1 in about 450. Four to six DR-DQ haplotypes were handled as single units for association and clustering because linkage in the cohort was strong. Among some 410 genotyped donors of the cohort, an average of approximately 250,000 unique TCR beta nucleotide sequences were sequenced per donor, 15% to 20% of them non-productive.

In total, roughly 670 healthy bone marrow donors made up the cohort. At the time of sampling, every cohort member was nominally healthy, though immune exposures that went unrecorded were likely present. The donor was CMV seronegative and was included in the group of 352 seronegative cohort members. A peripheral blood sample was provided by each donor, and peripheral blood mononuclear cells were used for TCR beta sequencing. Genomic DNA extraction from the blood cell samples was performed with the Qiagen DNeasy Blood Extraction Kit. As regards this clone: Its binding antigen is unknown. Per-nucleotide qualities are absent, and no much larger clonotype sits a single base away.

Libraries were made using the immunoSEQ multiplex PCR assay. For the multiplex PCR, a mixture combining 60 forward primers for TCR Vbeta segments and 13 reverse primers for TCR Jbeta segments was used. The CDR3 region of rearranged TCR beta genes was amplified from genomic DNA by a multiplex PCR assay. On the Illumina HiSeq System, the amplified TCR beta libraries were sequenced as 87-base-pair reads. The study's processing was this. Across the 670 or so repertoires, a later analysis counted some 81 million unique TCR beta chains, roughly 11 million of which were shared by at least two donors. Raw reads were error-corrected and collapsed into unique sequences with a nearest-neighbor algorithm that merged closely related sequences to remove PCR and sequencing errors. V, D and J gene segments were assigned by aligning CDR3 sequences to IMGT reference sequences. Each retained sequence needed at least a six-nucleotide match to both a V gene segment and a J gene segment. Rearrangements were called productive when the CDR3 lacked stop codons and stayed in frame with V and J; all others were non-productive. Following IMGT convention, CDR3 was defined as the stretch from the second conserved V-encoded cysteine to the conserved J-encoded phenylalanine. In an earlier analysis of more than 550 of the donors, sequences lacking an unambiguous match to a single V gene segment were excluded. An earlier analysis of 587 of the donors classified V segments as functional when productive rearrangements were above 56.7% and as segregating when the standard deviation between donors was above 5%. A statistical classification framework was developed to diagnose cytomegalovirus status using the catalog of TCR beta chain sequences. V and J gene assignment, in a later analysis, came from comparing TCR nucleotide sequences with IMGT/GENE-DB human TR gene sequences. In a later analysis, CDR3 sequences and most-parsimonious VDJ recombination scenarios were assigned using the TCRdist pipeline. In a later analysis, each TCR beta chain was defined by its CDR3 amino acid sequence together with its V-gene family, and reads lacking a unique V-gene family were excluded. To address suspected cross-contamination and a sequencing artifact, a later analysis removed roughly 640 highly shared, low-generation-probability nucleotide sequences. For each public chain, a later analysis derived a clonal expansion index from normalized ranks of inferred template counts within each repertoire. A later analysis computed generation probabilities with a VDJ recombination model fitted to out-of-frame rearrangements, and checked the results against IGoR. In a later analysis, hypergeometric tests were used to score TCR-TCR, TCR-HLA and TCR-CMV co-occurrence, with a repertoire-size bias correction applied to TCR pairs. In a later analysis, false discovery rates were estimated by permuting HLA or CMV assignments 20 times. In a later analysis, co-occurring TCRs were grouped using DBSCAN, and TCRdist sequence similarity was added for clustering within HLA-allele-positive subsets. For co-occurrence clustering, repertoires with fewer than 30,000 or more than 120,000 public chains were excluded, along with roughly five repertoires with anomalous nucleotide sharing. TCRdb took this table from immuneACCESS and kept in-frame rearrangements with V and J called. Such tables lack part of the clones; where checked against another copy, unresolved V genes explain under half of the gap, and the rest is unexplained. That table is the source of V, J and clone size, and D and trimming were worked out from the DNA. This sample gives approximately 89,000 clones in total; roughly 80% of them show up just once. The ten most abundant clones make up around 3.5% of the sample.

The paper's findings and limits, for the study overall: Compared with the approximately 600-donor mean, donors in an Asian-associated ancestry cluster had fewer N-insertions in productive TCRs, according to a later genetic analysis. A later analysis found that TCR association rates varied across HLA loci, with DRB1 alleles showing the most associated TCRs and HLA-C alleles the fewest. Some IMGT-functional V segments, including TRBV6-2 and TRBV6-3, could not be told apart with the 87-base-pair reads, so those segments were excluded. Most CMV-associated TCR beta chains appeared to be HLA-restricted in a later analysis, and the HLA associations seemed to be driven largely by CMV exposure. Linkage disequilibrium might explain the correlated functional status among segregating V segments, but an unknown experimental factor could not be excluded. Presence/absence analyses assumed roughly uniform sequencing depth across donors, an assumption that may not hold. This cohort had only TCR beta chains sequenced, and the lack of alpha or paired-chain data limited which features could be detected. Because counts were too low, around 17 rarely observed V segments, including chromosome 9 orphons, were left out of the earlier analysis of some 640 of the donors. The sequencing pipeline was judged likely to have produced a cluster of highly shared sequence variants as a technical artifact. The authors suggested that the approach could potentially be extended to other disease states and immunological phenotypes. HLA typing was unavailable for some donors at each locus, so association tests used only the typed subset. The classifier was reported to diagnose cytomegalovirus status with high specificity and sensitivity in both the original cohort and the validation cohort. Broadly in line with IMGT annotations, most TCR beta V segments showed up in productive rearrangements about 87% or about 30% of the time in an earlier analysis of roughly 590 of the donors. In a later analysis, several top co-occurrence clusters were reported to appear linked to parvovirus B19, influenza, CMV and Epstein-Barr virus. V-gene and J-gene trimming of TCR beta chains was associated with a missense DCLRE1C variant in a later genetic analysis, and the association was replicated in an independent cohort. Assigning TCR associations to individual alleles was difficult when HLA alleles, especially DR and DQ, strongly co-occurred. A further reported finding was that TCR beta sequences accurately predicted the HLA-A and HLA-B alleles for most subjects in the first cohort. The only immune exposure information available for the cohort was CMV serostatus. In a later analysis, HLA-associated TCR beta chains showed more clonal expansion and lower generation probabilities than non-associated chains that were equally common. In vitro tests confirmed that three of the cytomegalovirus-associated TCR beta chains recognize cytomegalovirus antigens. Across donors, most TCR sequences were observed very rarely, whereas some public TCRs were present in many individuals. In the study, about 150 TCR beta chains were listed as associated with cytomegalovirus. A later analysis associated roughly 17,000 TCR beta sequences with specific HLA alleles at a false discovery rate of 0.05.

V lost 5 bases and J lost 4 bases, and the count of bases not matched to a germline gene is 4. The CDR3, cysteine through phenylalanine, is 14 amino acids long. Solely the CDR3 DNA is kept, with 42 bases framed from the first base. CDR1 and CDR2, looked up from the germline V gene, are SGHVS and FQNEAQ. This sequence was found in a man younger than 40 in good health and CMV-seronegative. The V and J genes are TRBV7-8 and TRBJ1-3; 8 middle bases align to TRBD1. What was sequenced was PBMCs. The DNA reads as follows: TGTGCCAGCAGCCAAACAGGGGGAGGAAACACCATATATTTT. Translated, this gives CASSQTGGGNTIYF. Full variable domain (CDR3 extended with the reference TRBV7-8 and TRBJ1-3 proteins): GAGVSQSPRYKVAKRGQDVALRCDPISGHVSLFWYQQALGQGPEFLTYFQNEAQLDKSGLPSDRFFAERPEGSVSTLKIQRTQQEDSAVYLCASSQTGGGNTIYFGEGSWLTVV.